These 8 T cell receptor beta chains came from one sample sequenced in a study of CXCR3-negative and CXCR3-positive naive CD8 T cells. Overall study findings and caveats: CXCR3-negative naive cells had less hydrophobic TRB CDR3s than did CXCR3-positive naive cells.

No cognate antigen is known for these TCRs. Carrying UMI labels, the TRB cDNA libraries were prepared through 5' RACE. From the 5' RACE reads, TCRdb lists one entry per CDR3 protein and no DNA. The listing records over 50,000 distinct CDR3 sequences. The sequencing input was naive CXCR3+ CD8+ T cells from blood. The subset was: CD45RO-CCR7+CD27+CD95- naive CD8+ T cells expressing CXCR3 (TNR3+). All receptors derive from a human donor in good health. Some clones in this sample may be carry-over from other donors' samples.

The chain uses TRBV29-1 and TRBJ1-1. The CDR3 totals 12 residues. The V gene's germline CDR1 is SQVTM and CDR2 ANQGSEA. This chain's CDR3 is CSASLDNTEAFF. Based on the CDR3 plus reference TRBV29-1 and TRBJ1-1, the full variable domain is SAVISQKPSRDICQRGTSLTIQCQVDSQVTMMFWYRQQPGQSLTLIATANQGSEATYESGFVIDKFPISRPNLTFSTLTVSNMSPEDSSIYLCSASLDNTEAFFGQGTRLTVV.

The CDR3 region is CASSQSRLAGDEETQYF. This sequence joins TRBV23-1 and TRBJ2-5; TCRdb outputs TRBD2, but without DNA this stays unchecked. TRBV23-1 qualifies as an ORF whose function is uncertain. The CDR3 has 17 amino acids.

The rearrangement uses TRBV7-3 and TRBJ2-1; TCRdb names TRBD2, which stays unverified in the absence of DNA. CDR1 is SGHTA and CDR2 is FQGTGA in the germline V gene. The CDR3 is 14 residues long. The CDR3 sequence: CASSSGLAWGEQFF.

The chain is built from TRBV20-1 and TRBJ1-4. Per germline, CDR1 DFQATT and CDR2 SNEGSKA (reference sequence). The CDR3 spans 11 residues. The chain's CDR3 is CSARSGEKLFF.

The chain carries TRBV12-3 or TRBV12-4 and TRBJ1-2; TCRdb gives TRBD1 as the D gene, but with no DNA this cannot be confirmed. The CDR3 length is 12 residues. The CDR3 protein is CASSPGSYGYTF.

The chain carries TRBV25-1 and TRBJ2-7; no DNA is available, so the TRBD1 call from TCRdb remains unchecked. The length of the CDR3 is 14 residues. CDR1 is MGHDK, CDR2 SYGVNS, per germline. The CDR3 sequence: CASSDRDTSYEQYF.

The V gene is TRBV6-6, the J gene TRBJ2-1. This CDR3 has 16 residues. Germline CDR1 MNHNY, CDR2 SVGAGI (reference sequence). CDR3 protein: CASSYNLISWYNEQFF.

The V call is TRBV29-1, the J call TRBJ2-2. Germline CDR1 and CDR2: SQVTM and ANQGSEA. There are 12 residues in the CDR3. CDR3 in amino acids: CSVPSRSGELFF.